The 25 T cell receptor beta chains reported below all come from one sample, sequenced in a study of T cell responses to AZD1222 COVID-19 vaccine. The table came from immunoSEQ multiplex PCR; TCRdb's copy has only in-frame clones and leaves some out. The data hold roughly 160,000 clones, with about 88% observed a single time. The sample was peripheral blood, taken on day 0 of AZD1222 vaccination. These receptors all come from an adult in good health.

V and J are TRBV4-1 and TRBJ1-5, with TRBD1 as a possible D gene (6 bases). CDR1 and CDR2 from the germline V gene are MGHRA and YSYEKL. The CDR3 is 16 amino acids. Trimming cost V 4 bases and J 3 bases, with 16 bases left between them. CDR3 sequence: CASSREAGQSNQPQHF. CDR3 DNA sequence: TGCGCCAGCAGCCGCGAAGCCGGACAGTCCAATCAGCCCCAGCATTTT.

This chain joins TRBV5-1 and TRBJ2-7, with 8 bases lining up with TRBD1. The CDR3 is made up of 14 amino acids. V trimming: 0 bases; J trimming: 5 bases; junction bases outside the gene matches: 4. Germline V gene lookup returns CDR1 SGHRS and CDR2 YFSETQ. CDR3 sequence: CASSLGTGTHEQYF. The CDR3, as DNA: TGCGCCAGCAGCTTGGGGACAGGGACCCACGAGCAGTACTTC.

This CDR3 is CASSLGLAGSSSYNEQFF. CDR3 DNA sequence: TGTGCCAGCAGCTTAGGGTTAGCGGGTTCAAGCTCCTACAATGAGCAGTTCTTC. The chain couples TRBV7-2 to TRBJ2-1, with 7 bases identical to TRBD2. J lost 0 bases, V lost 1 base, and 9 bases had no gene match. The CDR3 consists of 18 residues. Looked up from germline, CDR1 is SGHTA and CDR2 is FQGNSA.

V is TRBV4-2 and J is TRBJ2-7; TRBD2 is a possible D gene (5 bases). The CDR3 is 13 amino acids. Germline CDR1 is LGHNA and CDR2 is YNFKEQ. The V gene lost 2 bases and the J gene lost 7 bases, with 12 bases spanning the gap. CDR3 loop: CASSQFLAWEQYF. Here the CDR3 DNA reads TGTGCCAGCAGCCAATTCCTAGCATGGGAGCAGTACTTC.

The chain links TRBV27 to TRBJ1-4; possible D gene TRBD1, 5 bases. V shed 2 bases and J shed 2 bases, with 9 bases lying between them. Germline V CDR1 and CDR2: MNHEY, SMNVEV (reference sequence). The CDR3 covers 15 residues. The CDR3 here is CASSLIGETNEKLFF. DNA of the CDR3: TGTGCCAGCAGTTTAATAGGGGAGACTAATGAAAAACTGTTTTTT.

The genes are TRBV28 and TRBJ1-6; tentatively, D is TRBD1 (5 bases). The CDR3 runs 12 residues. Trimming took off 6 bases at V and 16 bases at J, with 16 bases between the two ends. The germline gives CDR1 MDHEN, CDR2 SYDVKM. The CDR3 sequence is CASRKALGELHF. The CDR3 nucleotides read TGTGCCAGCAGAAAAGCCCTAGGGGAGCTCCACTTT.

The gene calls are TRBV24-1 and TRBJ1-5; D uncertain. Deletions cut 7 bases from V and 5 bases from J, with 8 bases between. The CDR3 contains 12 residues. CDR1 and CDR2 from the germline V gene are KGHDR and SFDVKD. Here the CDR3 reads CATSDTDQPQHF. CDR3 DNA sequence: TGTGCCACCAGCGACACGGATCAGCCCCAGCATTTT.

This chain connects TRBV7-9 to TRBJ1-3, with D possibly TRBD1 on 6 matching bases. The CDR3 consists of 16 residues. CDR1 and CDR2 from the germline V gene are SEHNR and FQNEAQ (reference sequence). Trimming left V 4 bases short and J 0 bases short, with 13 bases between. Here the CDR3 reads CASSSDRPPSGNTIYF. The CDR3 DNA reads as TGTGCCAGCAGCTCAGACAGGCCACCCTCTGGAAACACCATATATTTT.

This chain joins TRBV19 and TRBJ2-7; D call uncertain. CDR1 is LNHDA and CDR2 is SQIVND in the germline V gene (reference sequence). The CDR3 runs 13 residues. The V and J ends lost 4 bases and 1 base respectively, with 8 bases between them. CDR3 protein: CASSTLTSYEQYF. CDR3 DNA: TGTGCCAGTAGTACACTCACTTCCTACGAGCAGTACTTC.

The chain uses TRBV7-8 and TRBJ1-5, with D maybe TRBD1 (5 bases). The CDR3 is 16 residues long. Germline lookup yields CDR1 SGHVS and CDR2 FQNEAQ. Between the trimmed V and J ends, which lost 4 bases and 5 bases, there was a span of 18 bases. The CDR3 DNA reads TGTGCCAGCAGCTCACCGGGACGGACTAAAGATCAGCCCCAGCATTTT. This sequence encodes CASSSPGRTKDQPQHF.

V is TRBV29-1 and J is TRBJ2-1, with 11 bases identical to TRBD2. Unmatched junction bases numbered 7, after V lost 8 bases and J lost 4 bases. Germline loops: CDR1 SQVTM, CDR2 ANQGSEA. The CDR3 has 14 residues. DNA for the CDR3: TGCAGCTTAAGAGGGACTAGCGGTTACAATGAGCAGTTCTTC. It is translated as CSLRGTSGYNEQFF.

The chain is built from TRBV6-5 and TRBJ2-7, with 8 nucleotides matching TRBD2. This CDR3 contains 15 residues. Trimming cost V 8 bases and J 4 bases; bases outside gene matches: 13. The germline V gene encodes CDR1 MNHEY and CDR2 SVGAGI. The CDR3 region is CASGDSGAARYEQYF. The CDR3 DNA reads TGTGCCAGCGGAGATAGCGGGGCCGCAAGATACGAGCAGTACTTC.

CDR3: CASSLRLRSSYNEQFF. CDR3 coding DNA: TGTGCCAGCAGCCTTCGTCTCCGAAGCTCCTACAATGAGCAGTTCTTC. This chain links TRBV7-6 with TRBJ2-1; D is unclear. Deletions cut 5 bases from V and 0 bases from J, with 14 bases between. The CDR3 length is 16 residues. The germline V gene encodes CDR1 SGHVS and CDR2 FNYEAQ.

This rearrangement joins TRBV6-5 to TRBJ1-5; D possibly corresponds to TRBD1 (5 bases). Trimming pared 0 bases from V and 8 bases from J, leaving 11 bases between. The CDR3 sequence is 14 residues long. Germline V gene data show CDR1 as MNHEY and CDR2 as SVGAGI. CDR3 nucleotide sequence: TGTGCCAGCAGTTACTCCGGGGGGGGAGAGCCCCAGCATTTT. Its translation is CASSYSGGGEPQHF.

This clone occurred once. The DNA of the CDR3 is TGTGCCAGCAGCTTACTAAGGACAGGTGCAATGGGTGAGCAGTTCTTC. This translates into CASSLLRTGAMGEQFF. The chain employs TRBV7-2 and TRBJ2-1; 7 nucleotides line up with TRBD1. This CDR3 is 16 amino acids long. Germline-derived CDR1 and CDR2 are SGHTA and FQGNSA. Losses at the gene ends were 2 bases for V and 9 bases for J; bases not matched to a gene: 13. Full variable domain (missing parts from reference TRBV7-2 and TRBJ2-1): GAGVSQSPSNKVTEKGKDVELRCDPISGHTALYWYRQSLGQGLEFLIYFQGNSAPDKSGLPSDRFSAERTGGSVSTLTIQRTQQEDSAVYLCASSLLRTGAMGEQFFGPGTRLTVL.

The V call is TRBV6-2 or TRBV6-3, the J call TRBJ1-1, with D hard to call. CDR1 is MNHEY, CDR2 SVGEGT, per germline. This CDR3 spans 13 amino acids. V lost 3 bases and J 0 bases, leaving 5 bases between the germline ends. In DNA, the CDR3 is TGTGCCAGCAGTTATCCCATGAACACTGAAGCTTTCTTT. Translation gives CASSYPMNTEAFF.

The chain has TRBV29-1 and TRBJ1-6, with 7 bases aligning to TRBD1. CDR1 is SQVTM, CDR2 ANQGSEA, per germline. CDR3 length: 14 residues. The V and J ends lost 6 bases and 6 bases, in that order; junction bases with no gene match: 8. In DNA form, the CDR3 reads TGCAGCGTCAGTGGGGCAGGGGGTAATTCACCCCTCCACTTT. Protein product: CSVSGAGGNSPLHF.

This sequence joins TRBV27 and TRBJ1-5; D remains unclear. The ends were cut back, 8 bases at V and 4 bases at J, with 9 bases in the middle. The CDR3 length is 12 residues. Germline V gene data show CDR1 as MNHEY and CDR2 as SMNVEV (reference sequence). DNA of the CDR3: TGTGCCAGCGGGCGGTCAAATCAGCCCCAGCATTTT. Translation gives CASGRSNQPQHF.

In its sample, this clone was seen once. The chain recombines TRBV14 with TRBJ2-7, with 7 bases identical to TRBD1. J gave up 2 bases and V 2 bases, and 15 bases lay outside the gene matches. Germline V gives CDR1 SGHDN, CDR2 FVKESK. The CDR3 covers 18 residues. As DNA, the CDR3 is TGTGCCAGCAGCCAAAGAATAATATATGGGGACAGAGCCTACGAGCAGTACTTC. Its protein is CASSQRIIYGDRAYEQYF. Based on the CDR3 plus reference TRBV14 and TRBJ2-7, the full variable domain is EAGVTQFPSHSVIEKGQTVTLRCDPISGHDNLYWYRRVMGKEIKFLLHFVKESKQDESGMPNNRFLAERTGGTYSTLKVQPAELEDSGVYFCASSQRIIYGDRAYEQYFGPGTRLTVT.

The chain combines TRBV5-8 with TRBJ1-1; the match to TRBD1 covers 8 bases. This CDR3 contains 14 residues. The junction had 2 bases not matched to a gene; V was cut back by 4 bases and J by 0 bases. Germline values: CDR1 SGHTS, CDR2 YDEGEE. CDR3 coding DNA: TGTGCCAGCAGCCCGGACAGGGTGAACACTGAAGCTTTCTTT. It translates to CASSPDRVNTEAFF.

This clone has just one count. The chain employs TRBV5-4 and TRBJ2-5; D is possibly TRBD1 (6 bases). This CDR3 spans 15 amino acids. Trimming removed 4 bases from V and 1 base from J, with 14 bases in between. Germline values: CDR1 SGHNT, CDR2 YYREEE (reference sequence). Written as DNA, the CDR3 is TGTGCCAGCAGCGGTACCGGACAGATCCAAGAGACCCAGTACTTC. Its translation is CASSGTGQIQETQYF.

V is TRBV15 and J is TRBJ1-6; the match to TRBD1 covers 9 bases. There are 15 residues in the CDR3. CDR1 is LNHNV and CDR2 is YYDKDF in the germline V gene (reference sequence). V was clipped by 1 base and J by 9 bases; unmatched bases: 4. The DNA for the CDR3 is TGTGCCACCAGCAGAGTGGGACAGGGAATTTCACCCCTCCACTTT. This translates into CATSRVGQGISPLHF.

Written as DNA, the CDR3 is TGTGCCAGCAGCACCCTTCCGGGACTAGCCGGTGAGCAGTTCTTC. Residues: CASSTLPGLAGEQFF. The chain has TRBV5-4 and TRBJ2-1, with 9 bases lining up with TRBD2. Germline V gene lookup returns CDR1 SGHNT and CDR2 YYREEE (reference sequence). The CDR3 is made up of 15 amino acids. V trimming: 4 bases; J trimming: 9 bases; junction bases outside the gene matches: 11. The full variable domain, with the rest looked up from reference TRBV5-4 and TRBJ2-1, is ETGVTQSPTHLIKTRGQQVTLRCSSQSGHNTVSWYQQALGQGPQFIFQYYREEENGRGNFPPRFSGLQFPNYSSELNVNALELDDSALYLCASSTLPGLAGEQFFGPGTRLTVL.

The chain is built from TRBV18 and TRBJ2-7; D might be TRBD1 (5 bases). V lost 2 bases and J lost 5, with 10 bases in between. The CDR3 covers 13 residues. Germline CDR1 reads KGHSH; CDR2 reads LQKENI. CDR3 protein: CASSPMIRDEQYF. The CDR3, as DNA: TGTGCCAGCTCACCAATGATCAGGGACGAGCAGTACTTC.

V gene TRBV28 combines with J gene TRBJ1-2; D is uncertain. The CDR3 totals 12 residues. Trimming removed 10 bases at V and 4 bases at J, with 13 bases between. Germline values: CDR1 MDHEN, CDR2 SYDVKM. The CDR3 sequence: CATITDGYGYTF. CDR3 sequence (DNA): TGTGCCACAATTACGGACGGCTATGGCTACACCTTC.